Only a few counts were recorded for the clone carrying this T cell receptor (beta chain). The sample originates from a study of human T cells and chemical hapten exposure. Germline CDR1 MNHEY, CDR2 SVGAGI. This CDR3 is 13 amino acids long. V was pared by 9 bases and J by 5 bases, with 16 bases between. Time point: pre-sensitization, week 0. Treatment specified: therapeutic diphenylcyclopropenone sensitization with weekly scalp DPC. TCRdb independently ran MiXCR on the RACE reads; one entry per CDR3 protein. The table records approximately 260,000 distinct CDR3 sequences, approximately 7.5% of them present only once.

The V call is TRBV6-5, the J call TRBJ1-2; the D is unclear. This TCR was recovered from a man aged 18 to 29 with alopecia areata. Some clones in this sample may be carry-over from other donors' samples. This specimen was whole blood, taken in connection with sensitization to the hapten diphenylcyclopropenone (DPC). The CDR3 here is CASFPPAGYGYTF. DNA of the CDR3: TGTGCCAGTTTCCCCCCTGCGGGGTATGGCTACACCTTC.